These 5 T cell receptor beta chains came from one sample sequenced in a study of T cell responses to AZD1222 COVID-19 vaccine. Sequencing used immunoSEQ multiplex PCR; TCRdb keeps in-frame clones, though not all of them. The sample contains about 84,000 clones, 80% to 90% of which appear only once. The sample was peripheral blood, taken 28 days after the second AZD1222 dose. The receptors were gathered from an adult who received the AZD1222 COVID-19 vaccine.

The J gene is TRBJ1-1, the V gene TRBV18; 7 nucleotides align to TRBD1. J lost 5 bases, V lost 2 bases, and 5 bases had no gene match. Looked up from germline, CDR1 is KGHSH and CDR2 is LQKENI. The CDR3 length is 14 residues. The CDR3 reads CASSPSRQGTEAFF. The CDR3 region has the DNA TGTGCCAGCTCACCATCTCGACAGGGAACTGAAGCTTTCTTT. Full variable domain (outside the CDR3, taken from reference TRBV18 and TRBJ1-1): NAGVMQNPRHLVRRRGQEARLRCSPMKGHSHVYWYRQLPEEGLKFMVYLQKENIIDESGMPKERFSAEFPKEGPSILRIQQVVRGDSAAYFCASSPSRQGTEAFFGQGTRLTVV.

The chain links TRBV7-2 to TRBJ1-1; the match to TRBD1 covers 8 bases. The CDR3 loop spans 12 amino acids. J was trimmed by 7 bases and V by 5 bases; bases with no gene match: 3. The germline gives CDR1 SGHTA, CDR2 FQGNSA. CDR3 sequence: CASSVDRGEAFF. The CDR3, as DNA: TGTGCCAGCAGCGTCGACAGGGGTGAAGCTTTCTTT. The whole variable domain, filled in from reference TRBV7-2 and TRBJ1-1, reads GAGVSQSPSNKVTEKGKDVELRCDPISGHTALYWYRQSLGQGLEFLIYFQGNSAPDKSGLPSDRFSAERTGGSVSTLTIQRTQQEDSAVYLCASSVDRGEAFFGQGTRLTVV.

The V gene is TRBV9, the J gene TRBJ1-2; D is unresolved. The ends were cut back, 0 bases at V and 4 bases at J, with 10 bases in the middle. Germline CDR1 reads SGDLS; CDR2 reads YYNGEE. This CDR3 contains 14 residues. CDR3 amino acids: CASSVAHPSYGYTF. DNA for the CDR3: TGTGCCAGCAGCGTAGCTCATCCGAGCTATGGCTACACCTTC.

The gene calls are TRBV6-5 and TRBJ2-5; D is possibly TRBD1 (6 bases). The ends were cut back, 10 bases at V and 5 bases at J, with 11 bases in the middle. The germline gives CDR1 MNHEY, CDR2 SVGAGI. There are 11 residues in the CDR3. Here the CDR3 DNA reads TGTGCCACCACAGGGACGGAGACCCAGTACTTC. The encoded protein is CATTGTETQYF.

This chain joins TRBV6-2 or TRBV6-3 and TRBJ2-7; perhaps TRBD1 as D (5 bases). Germline assignment: CDR1 MNHEY and CDR2 SVGEGT. The CDR3 runs 14 residues. V shed 2 bases and J shed 0 bases, with 8 bases lying between them. The CDR3 bases are TGTGCCAGCAGTTACGGGGCTAGCTCCTACGAGCAGTACTTC. It is translated as CASSYGASSYEQYF.